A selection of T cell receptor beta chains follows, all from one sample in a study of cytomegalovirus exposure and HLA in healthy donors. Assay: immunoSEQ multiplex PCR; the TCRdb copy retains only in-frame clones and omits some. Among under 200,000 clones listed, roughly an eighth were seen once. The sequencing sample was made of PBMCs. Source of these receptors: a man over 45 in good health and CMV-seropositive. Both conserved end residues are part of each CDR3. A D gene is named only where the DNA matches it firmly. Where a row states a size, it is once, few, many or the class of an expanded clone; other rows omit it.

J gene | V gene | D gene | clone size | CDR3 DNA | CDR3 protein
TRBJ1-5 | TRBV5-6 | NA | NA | TGTGCCAGCAGCTTAGGGTTGAGGAGGGATGGCAATCAGCCCCAGCATTTT | CASSLGLRRDGNQPQHF
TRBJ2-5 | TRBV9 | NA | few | TGTGCCAGCAGCGTAGCCCCACAGCAAGAGACCCAGTACTTC | CASSVAPQQETQYF
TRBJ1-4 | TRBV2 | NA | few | TGTGCCATTTCGGGGGGGGGAAATGAAAAACTGTTTTTT | CAISGGGNEKLFF
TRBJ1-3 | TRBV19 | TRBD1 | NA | TGTGCCAGTAGGATTACAGGGGCTAACTCTGGAAACACCATATATTTT | CASRITGANSGNTIYF
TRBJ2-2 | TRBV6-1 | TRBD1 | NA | TGTGCCAGCAGTGAGCCTACAGGGGGCCGGGAGAACACCGGGGAGCTGTTTTTT | CASSEPTGGRENTGELFF
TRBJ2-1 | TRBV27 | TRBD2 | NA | TGTGCCAGCAGTCTCCGACTAGCGGGGGGGCCCTGGAATGAGCAGTTCTTC | CASSLRLAGGPWNEQFF
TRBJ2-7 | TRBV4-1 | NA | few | TGCGCCAGCAGCCATTGGACAAGTAACTACGAGCAGTACTTC | CASSHWTSNYEQYF
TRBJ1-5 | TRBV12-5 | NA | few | TGTGCTAGTGCAGGGACTGGCAATCAGCCCCAGCATTTT | CASAGTGNQPQHF
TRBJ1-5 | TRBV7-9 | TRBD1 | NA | TGTGCCAGCAGCTTCACCGGGACAGGGGAGGGCCAGCCCCAGCATTTT | CASSFTGTGEGQPQHF
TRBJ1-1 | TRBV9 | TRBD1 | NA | TGTGCCAGCAGCGTAGAGACAGGGCCGGGCACTGAAGCTTTCTTT | CASSVETGPGTEAFF
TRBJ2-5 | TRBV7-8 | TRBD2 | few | TGTGCCAGCAGCTTAGTAAGCGGGGGGTTGGCAGAGACCCAGTACTTC | CASSLVSGGLAETQYF
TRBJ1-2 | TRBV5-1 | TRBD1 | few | TGCGCCAGCAGCCTACGGACAGGGCGAACCGTCTATGGCTACACCTTC | CASSLRTGRTVYGYTF
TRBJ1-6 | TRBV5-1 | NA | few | TGCGCCAGCAGCTTTTCACAGGGCTTTGAGGCCCTCCACTTT | CASSFSQGFEALHF
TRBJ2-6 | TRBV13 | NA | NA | TGTGCCAGCAGCTTAACAGTCTCTGGGGCCAACGTCCTGACTTTC | CASSLTVSGANVLTF
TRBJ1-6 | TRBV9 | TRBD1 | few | TGTGCCAGCAGCTCTCTCGAGACAGGGGGTTTGTTTGGGAATTCACCCCTCCACTTT | CASSSLETGGLFGNSPLHF
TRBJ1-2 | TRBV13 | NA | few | TGTGCCAGCAGCGCCGACAGGAGGGGCTACACCTTC | CASSADRRGYTF
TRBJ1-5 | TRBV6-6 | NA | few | TGTGCCAGCATTGGGGACACACGAAATCAGCCCCAGCATTTT | CASIGDTRNQPQHF
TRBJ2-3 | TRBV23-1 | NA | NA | TGCGCCAGCCCAAGGAGGCGTGCGGGGGCCCACACAGATACGCAGTATTTT | CASPRRRAGAHTDTQYF
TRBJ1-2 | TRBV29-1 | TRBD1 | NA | TGCAGCGGTGGACAGGGCCTAAGGGATGGCTACACCTTC | CSGGQGLRDGYTF
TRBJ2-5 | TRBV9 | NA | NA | TGTGCCAGCAGCGCATCGGACAGACAAACATTCAAAGAGACCCAGTACTTC | CASSASDRQTFKETQYF
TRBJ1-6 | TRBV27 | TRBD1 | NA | TGTGCCAGCAGTCGCCCCGGACAGGGGTATTCACCCCTCCACTTT | CASSRPGQGYSPLHF
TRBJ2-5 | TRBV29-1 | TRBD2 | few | TGCAGCGTCCTTCTAGCGGGGGGGGCTCAAGAGACCCAGTACTTC | CSVLLAGGAQETQYF
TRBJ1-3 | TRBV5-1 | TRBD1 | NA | TGCGCCAGCAGCTTGGCCCAGGGGGGCAGCTCTGGAAACACCATATATTTT | CASSLAQGGSSGNTIYF
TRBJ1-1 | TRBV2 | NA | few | TGTGCCAGCCCCTCAAAGAGGTTGAGGGCTTTCTTT | CASPSKRLRAFF
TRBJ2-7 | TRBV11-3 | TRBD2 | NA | TGTGCCAGCAGCTATAGCGGGGGGAGCTCCTACGAGCAGTACTTC | CASSYSGGSSYEQYF
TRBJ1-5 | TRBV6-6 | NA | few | TGTGCCAGCACCCCGGACAGCTTGGCGAATCAGCCCCAGCATTTT | CASTPDSLANQPQHF
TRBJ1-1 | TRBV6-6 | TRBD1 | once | TGTGCCAGCAGCCTGGGTGGGGGACAGAGGGCCCGGGCTTTCTTT | CASSLGGGQRARAFF
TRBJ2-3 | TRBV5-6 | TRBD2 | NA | TGTGCCAGCAGTATCAGTAAGGGTAGGATAGCGGGGTTGACGGATACGCAGTATTTT | CASSISKGRIAGLTDTQYF
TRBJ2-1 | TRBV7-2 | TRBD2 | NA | TGTGCCAGCAGCTATGGGACTAGCGGGGCAAATGAGCAGTTCTTC | CASSYGTSGANEQFF
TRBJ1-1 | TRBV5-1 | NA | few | TGCGCCAGCAGCTTGGCCTCCTTGAACACTGAAGCTTTCTTT | CASSLASLNTEAFF
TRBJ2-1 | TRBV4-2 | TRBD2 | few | TGTGCCAGCAGTCTAGCGGGGGGGCAGTCCAATGAGCAGTTCTTC | CASSLAGGQSNEQFF
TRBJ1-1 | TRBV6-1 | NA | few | TGTGCCAGCCGCCCCCAGGGGCCTGGTGGAGCTTTCTTT | CASRPQGPGGAFF
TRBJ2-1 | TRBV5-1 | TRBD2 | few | TGCGCCAGCAGCTTGGACTACGGGGGGGCTTACAATGAGCAGTTCTTC | CASSLDYGGAYNEQFF
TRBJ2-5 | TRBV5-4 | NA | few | TGTGCCAGCAGCTTGGAACCCCGGGACAGCGGGGAGACCCAGTACTTC | CASSLEPRDSGETQYF
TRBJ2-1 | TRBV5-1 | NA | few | TGCGCCAGCAGCTTGGACAGTTTCTACAATGAGCAGTTCTTC | CASSLDSFYNEQFF
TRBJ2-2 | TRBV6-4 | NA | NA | TGTGCCAGCAGTGCCTCCGCGAGGGTTGATACGTCCGGGGAGCTGTTTTTT | CASSASARVDTSGELFF
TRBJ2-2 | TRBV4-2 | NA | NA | TGTGCCAGCAGCCCCCAAGGGGGGAACACCGGGGAGCTGTTTTTT | CASSPQGGNTGELFF
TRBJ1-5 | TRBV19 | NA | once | TGTGCCAGTAGTCGAGGAACGGCTAATCAGCCCCAGCATTTT | CASSRGTANQPQHF
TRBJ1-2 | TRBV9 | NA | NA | TGTGCCAGCAGCGTAGAGGCGGTTTCCTATGGCTACACCTTC | CASSVEAVSYGYTF
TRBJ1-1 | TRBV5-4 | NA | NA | TGTGCCAGCAGCCGCCCGGGGGATACTGAAGCTTTCTTT | CASSRPGDTEAFF